This T cell receptor beta chain is drawn from a study of blood T cell repertoires in COVID-19. The wider study: Italy, Spain and the United States were the sources of the convalescent and acute COVID-19 samples. From T cells, B-cell-depleted T cells, or PBMCs came the material, which was cDNA or gDNA.

Authors' analysis steps: For nucleated cells, counts were estimated from reference gene primer amplification. This table comes from immunoSEQ multiplex PCR, and its TCRdb copy is limited to in-frame clones, with some not included. V, J and clone size were drawn from that table, and D and trimming were deduced from the DNA. The sample holds roughly 120,000 clones, 75% to 85% seen once. V gave up 2 bases and J gave up 1 base, with 6 bases separating them. Looked up from germline, CDR1 is MNHEY and CDR2 is SVGAGI. The CDR3 spans 13 residues. On this clone itself: The sample holds other DNA sequences that translate to the same CDR3.

Sample: peripheral blood. The clonotype originates from a man between 70 and 80 years old with acute or convalescent COVID-19. This chain uses TRBV6-5 with TRBJ2-7; possibly TRBD1 for D (6 bases). The CDR3 protein is CASSYQGSYEQYF. The CDR3 DNA sequence: TGTGCCAGCAGTTACCAGGGGTCCTACGAGCAGTACTTC.